These 29 T cell receptor beta chains were all obtained from the same sample, sequenced in a study of blood T cell repertoires in COVID-19. Only in-frame clones appear in the TCRdb table, and some are missing; sequencing was by immunoSEQ multiplex PCR. The data hold approximately 51,000 clones, with approximately 85% observed a single time. Source material: peripheral blood. Source of these receptors: a human donor in a cohort sampled during active COVID-19.

The rearrangement joins TRBV6-2 or TRBV6-3 to TRBJ2-4; 7 bases align to TRBD1. V lost 5 bases to trimming and J lost 9 bases; unmatched junction nucleotides: 7. The germline V gene encodes CDR1 MNHEY and CDR2 SVGEGT. This CDR3 spans 13 amino acids. CDR3 bases: TGTGCCAGCAGTCCAGCCCAGGGGGTCATTCAGTACTTC. Its translation: CASSPAQGVIQYF.

This sequence joins TRBV4-3 and TRBJ2-6, with D possibly being TRBD2 (5 bases). Trimming removed 4 bases from V and 0 bases from J, with 16 bases in between. Per germline, CDR1 LGHNA and CDR2 YSLEER. The CDR3 has 18 residues. CDR3 loop: CASSPEENPNSGANVLTF. The CDR3 DNA is TGCGCCAGCAGCCCGGAGGAGAACCCGAACTCTGGGGCCAACGTCCTGACTTTC.

This clone was seen a single time. The J gene is TRBJ1-1, the V gene TRBV6-1; 8 nucleotides match TRBD1. Germline V gives CDR1 MNHNS, CDR2 SASEGT. Trimming cost V 2 bases and J 6 bases; bases outside gene matches: 5. CDR3 length: 14 residues. The CDR3 spells CASSEQGALAEAFF. The CDR3 bases are TGTGCCAGCAGTGAACAGGGGGCTCTTGCTGAAGCTTTCTTT.

This chain uses TRBV6-5 with TRBJ1-5; TRBD1 might be the D (5 bases). Germline V gene lookup returns CDR1 MNHEY and CDR2 SVGAGI. There are 13 residues in the CDR3. Deletions cut 6 bases from V and 3 bases from J, with 9 bases between. This CDR3 reads CASRGGTNQPQHF. In DNA, the CDR3 is TGTGCCAGCAGGGGGGGGACCAATCAGCCCCAGCATTTT.

CDR3 loop: CASRTVGQTGSYEQYF. DNA of the CDR3: TGTGCCAGCAGAACTGTAGGGCAGACAGGCTCCTACGAGCAGTACTTC. The chain employs TRBV27 and TRBJ2-7; D is perhaps TRBD1 (6 bases). Germline CDR1 reads MNHEY; CDR2 reads SMNVEV (reference sequence). Deletions cut 6 bases from V and 0 bases from J, with 18 bases between. The CDR3 totals 16 residues.

V usage is TRBV7-3 and J usage is TRBJ2-1; 12 nucleotides agree with TRBD2. Germline CDR1 and CDR2: SGHTA and FQGTGA. This CDR3 contains 18 residues. With 0 bases clipped from V and 3 bases from J, the junction kept 6 bases outside the gene matches. DNA for the CDR3: TGTGCCAGCAGCTTAACGCACGCTAGCGGGGGGGACTACAATGAGCAGTTCTTC. It is translated as CASSLTHASGGDYNEQFF.

The chain couples TRBV5-1 to TRBJ2-5, with 9 bases fitting TRBD2. CDR1 is SGHRS and CDR2 is YFSETQ in the germline V gene. CDR3 length: 14 amino acids. The trim removed 4 bases at V and 5 bases at J, leaving 6 bases unmatched. As DNA, the CDR3 is TGCGCCAGCAGCCGTAGCGGGAGTGAGGAGACCCAGTACTTC. Translating it yields CASSRSGSEETQYF.

The chain employs TRBV4-3 and TRBJ2-5, with TRBD2 as a possible D gene (6 bases). The CDR3 consists of 15 residues. V was pared by 3 bases and J by 1 base, with 12 bases between. CDR1 LGHNA and CDR2 YSLEER come from the germline V gene. The CDR3 is CASSQSAGSQETQYF. As DNA, the CDR3 is TGCGCCAGCAGCCAGTCTGCGGGGTCCCAAGAGACCCAGTACTTC.

The chain joins TRBV18 to TRBJ2-3; a weak D match, TRBD1 (6 bases). Looked up from germline, CDR1 is KGHSH and CDR2 is LQKENI. The CDR3 totals 16 residues. Trimming left V 6 bases short and J 11 bases short, with 27 bases between. Here the CDR3 reads CASSRKPPGETGLQYF. The CDR3, as DNA: TGTGCCAGCTCTCGCAAACCCCCCGGGGAGACAGGTTTGCAGTATTTT.

The rearrangement joins TRBV18 to TRBJ2-7; TRBD1 agrees at 7 bases. This CDR3 contains 14 residues. The V gene end was trimmed by 0 bases and the J gene end by 4 bases; junction bases not matched to a gene: 3. Germline CDR1 and CDR2: KGHSH and LQKENI. The CDR3 loop is CASSPPGQIYEQYF. The CDR3 DNA reads as TGTGCCAGCTCACCACCGGGACAGATATACGAGCAGTACTTC.

The chain employs TRBV13 and TRBJ2-7, with no clear D. V lost 5 bases and J lost 4, with 9 bases in between. Germline V gene data show CDR1 as PRHDT and CDR2 as FYEKMQ (reference sequence). The CDR3 loop spans 12 amino acids. CDR3 region: CASSKTKYEQYF. In DNA, the CDR3 is TGTGCCAGCAGCAAAACAAAATACGAGCAGTACTTC.

The chain has TRBV29-1 and TRBJ2-1; possible D gene TRBD2, 6 bases. V lost 1 base, J lost 4 bases, and 20 bases lay in between. Germline lookup yields CDR1 SQVTM and CDR2 ANQGSEA. This CDR3 is 17 amino acids long. CDR3: CSVEVPGGPFLYNEQFF. CDR3 nucleotides: TGCAGCGTTGAAGTTCCCGGAGGGCCGTTTTTATACAATGAGCAGTTCTTC.

This chain links TRBV19 with TRBJ1-5, with 9 bases aligning to TRBD1. With 5 bases clipped from V and 0 bases from J, the junction kept 5 bases outside the gene matches. The CDR3 covers 16 residues. CDR1 and CDR2 from the germline V gene are LNHDA and SQIVND (reference sequence). The CDR3 nucleotides are TGTGCCAGTAGTTCCGGGACAGGGAATAGCAATCAGCCCCAGCATTTT. This sequence encodes CASSSGTGNSNQPQHF.

This clone came up once. This chain uses TRBV7-9 with TRBJ2-5; D may be TRBD2 (5 bases). The CDR3 length is 11 residues. Trimming left V 6 bases short and J 5 bases short, with 7 bases between. Germline V gene sequence: CDR1 SEHNR, CDR2 FQNEAQ (reference sequence). The CDR3 loop is CASRWEETQYF. CDR3 sequence (DNA): TGTGCCAGCAGATGGGAGGAGACCCAGTACTTC.

The chain links TRBV7-8 to TRBJ1-1, with TRBD1 as a possible D gene (6 bases). Germline V lookup: CDR1 SGHVS, CDR2 FQNEAQ. This CDR3 is built from 15 residues. Trimming stripped 5 bases from V and 0 bases from J, with 13 bases between. CDR3 sequence: CASSGRGGMNTEAFF. CDR3 in DNA: TGTGCCAGCAGCGGGCGAGGGGGAATGAACACTGAAGCTTTCTTT.

The genes are TRBV2 and TRBJ1-2; D is uncertain. The ends were cut back, 3 bases at V and 0 bases at J, with 5 bases in the middle. Germline V gene data show CDR1 as SNHLY and CDR2 as FYNNEI. CDR3 length: 13 amino acids. CDR3 amino acids: CASSDLPNYGYTF. The DNA for the CDR3 is TGTGCCAGCAGTGACCTCCCTAACTATGGCTACACCTTC.

The V gene is TRBV24-1, the J gene TRBJ2-1; D is perhaps TRBD2 (5 bases). The V gene's germline CDR1 is KGHDR and CDR2 SFDVKD. V was trimmed by 9 bases and J by 0 bases, leaving 11 bases between them. The CDR3 has 14 residues. The CDR3 here is CATSRAGSYNEQFF. Here the CDR3 DNA reads TGTGCCACCTCTAGGGCGGGCTCCTACAATGAGCAGTTCTTC.

The chain is built from TRBV2 and TRBJ2-3, with no clear D. The CDR3 has 14 amino acids. Germline loops: CDR1 SNHLY, CDR2 FYNNEI. V gave up 2 bases and J gave up 4 bases, with 10 bases separating them. The CDR3 reads CASSEISVPDTQYF. Written as DNA, the CDR3 is TGTGCCAGCAGTGAAATCAGCGTCCCAGATACGCAGTATTTT.

Judged by abundance, this clone is medium-sized. The chain joins TRBV5-1 to TRBJ1-3; 8 nucleotides agree with TRBD1. V was pared by 0 bases and J by 0 bases, with 2 bases of the junction left unmatched. The CDR3 has 16 amino acids. Germline V gene sequence: CDR1 SGHRS, CDR2 YFSETQ. The CDR3 here is CASSLATGVSGNTIYF. Written as DNA, the CDR3 is TGCGCCAGCAGCTTGGCGACAGGGGTCTCTGGAAACACCATATATTTT.

Notes on this clone: Being one base from a much bigger clone, this may be a read error. V gene TRBV28 combines with J gene TRBJ1-1; 12 nucleotides match TRBD1. The CDR3 has 14 amino acids. Germline loops: CDR1 MDHEN, CDR2 SYDVKM. The CDR3 DNA sequence: TGTGCCAGCACCTGGGGGACAGGGGGCACTGAAGTTTTCTTT. This gives the protein CASTWGTGGTEVFF.

This chain joins TRBV5-1 and TRBJ2-4, with a weak D call TRBD1 (6 bases). CDR1 is SGHRS and CDR2 is YFSETQ in the germline V gene. The CDR3 contains 17 residues. Trimming cost V 3 bases and J 2 bases, with 18 bases left between them. Here the CDR3 reads CASSSPTGAFSKNIQYF. In DNA form, the CDR3 reads TGCGCCAGCAGCTCGCCGACAGGCGCCTTCTCCAAAAACATTCAGTACTTC.

The rearrangement joins TRBV10-1 to TRBJ2-7; TRBD1 matches 7 bases. The V gene's germline CDR1 is WNHNN and CDR2 SYGVQD (reference sequence). V was pared by 0 bases and J by 3 bases, with 2 bases of the junction left unmatched. The CDR3 is 14 residues long. DNA of the CDR3: TGCGCCAGCAGTGAGTCGAGACAGGGCTACGAGCAGTACTTC. Translating gives CASSESRQGYEQYF.

This clone was recorded only once. This chain joins TRBV7-2 and TRBJ2-7; 10 bases line up with TRBD2. Trimming took 5 bases from V and 7 from J; bases not matched to a gene: 11. Looked up from germline, CDR1 is SGHTA and CDR2 is FQGNSA. This CDR3 spans 15 amino acids. CDR3 in amino acids: CASSPQGSGRGEQYF. For the CDR3, the DNA is TGTGCCAGCAGCCCCCAGGGGAGCGGGAGGGGTGAGCAGTACTTC.

V gene TRBV9 combines with J gene TRBJ1-1; no definite D call. Between the trimmed V and J ends, which lost 3 bases and 4 bases, there was a span of 10 bases. Germline V gene sequence: CDR1 SGDLS, CDR2 YYNGEE. The CDR3 totals 13 residues. The CDR3 loop reads CASSASLFTEAFF. In DNA, the CDR3 is TGTGCCAGCAGCGCATCCCTATTCACTGAAGCTTTCTTT.

The rearrangement joins TRBV18 to TRBJ1-5, with unresolved D. Germline V gene data show CDR1 as KGHSH and CDR2 as LQKENI. CDR3 size: 14 residues. Trimming removed 1 base from V and 5 bases from J, with 9 bases in between. The CDR3 DNA sequence: TGTGCCAGCTCACCACGCGACGAGGATCAGCCCCAGCATTTT. Its protein product is CASSPRDEDQPQHF.

The chain is built from TRBV28 and TRBJ2-2; D call uncertain. The CDR3 length is 13 residues. V gave up 2 bases and J gave up 6 bases, with 7 bases separating them. Germline loops: CDR1 MDHEN, CDR2 SYDVKM. The DNA of the CDR3 is TGTGCCAGCAGTTTAGTTCTCCCCGGGGAGCTGTTTTTT. It codes for CASSLVLPGELFF.

This clone was observed a few times. This chain uses TRBV2 with TRBJ1-3, with a weak D call TRBD1 (6 bases). CDR1 SNHLY and CDR2 FYNNEI come from the germline V gene. The CDR3 length is 15 residues. The V gene lost 7 bases and the J gene lost 0 bases, with 13 bases spanning the gap. CDR3 region: CASTTQGSSGNTIYF. The CDR3 DNA reads TGTGCCAGCACCACTCAGGGGAGCTCTGGAAACACCATATATTTT.

The count of this clone is one. This chain links TRBV7-8 with TRBJ1-5; D is possibly TRBD1 (5 bases). The CDR3 is 16 residues long. Trimming took off 0 bases at V and 1 base at J, with 10 bases between the two ends. Germline-derived CDR1 and CDR2 are SGHVS and FQNEAQ. For the CDR3, the DNA is TGTGCCAGCAGCTTAGCGCGGACAAGGAGCAATCAGCCCCAGCATTTT. It is translated as CASSLARTRSNQPQHF.

The CDR3: CASSSQGHNEKLFF. CDR3 nucleotide sequence: TGCGCCAGCAGCTCCCAGGGACACAATGAAAAACTGTTTTTT. The chain has TRBV5-1 and TRBJ1-4; possibly TRBD1 for D (6 bases). CDR1 is SGHRS, CDR2 YFSETQ, per germline. V lost 3 bases and J lost 5, with 11 bases in between. This CDR3 has 14 residues.